A single sample is the source of the 17 T cell receptor beta chains below, sequenced in a study of T cells after yellow fever vaccination. Using its own MiXCR run on the 5' RACE reads, TCRdb lists one record per CDR3 protein. This sample has some 300,000 distinct CDR3 sequences, with roughly 8.7% found just once. Sample: CD4+ T cells sorted from PBMCs, taken 5 days after the yellow fever booster vaccination. Receptors originate from a man younger than 30 who received the YFV17D yellow fever vaccine.

The genes are TRBV6-6 and TRBJ2-3; 10 bases match TRBD2. The CDR3 runs 18 residues. The V segment lost 4 bases and the J segment 2 bases; nucleotides outside the gene matches: 12. CDR1 is MNHNY, CDR2 SVGAGI, per germline (reference sequence). CDR3 bases: TGTGCCAGCAGTTTCGTTACTAGCGGGGACCCTCTCACAGATACGCAGTATTTT. Protein sequence: CASSFVTSGDPLTDTQYF.

The genes are TRBV6-6 and TRBJ1-1; no reliable D call. Deletions cut 0 bases from V and 10 bases from J, with 15 bases between. Germline loops: CDR1 MNHNY, CDR2 SVGAGI (reference sequence). This CDR3 region has 14 residues. DNA of the CDR3: TGTGCCAGCAGTTACTCGAAACCGGGATGGGGAGCTTTCTTT. This gives the protein CASSYSKPGWGAFF.

The chain uses TRBV4-2 and TRBJ2-5; 8 bases are a match to TRBD2. Germline V CDR1 and CDR2: LGHNA, YNFKEQ. The CDR3 runs 16 residues. Germline trimming cut 3 bases from V and 3 bases from J; bases unmatched to any gene: 9. Written as DNA, the CDR3 is TGTGCCAGCAGCCAGGATCGAGCGGGGGTCAAAGAGACCCAGTACTTC. This codes for CASSQDRAGVKETQYF.

This clonotype has a handful of counts. CDR3 DNA sequence: TGTGCCAGCCGAGGACTAGCGGGGTTCAATGAGCAGTTCTTC. Its translation: CASRGLAGFNEQFF. V is TRBV2 and J is TRBJ2-1; TRBD2 matches at 12 bases. Germline-derived CDR1 and CDR2 are SNHLY and FYNNEI. The CDR3 totals 14 residues. V dropped 8 bases and J dropped 6; count of bases not matched to a gene: 5.

This clonotype was detected many times. This chain links TRBV6-2 or TRBV6-3 with TRBJ1-1; possibly TRBD1 for D (5 bases). The germline V and J ends were trimmed by 7 bases and 4 bases, with 25 bases remaining between them. Per germline, CDR1 MNHEY and CDR2 SVGEGT. The CDR3 spans 17 residues. CDR3 sequence (DNA): TGTGCCAGCACCTTATACGACCCCAGGGAGGCCGTCACTGAAGCTTTCTTT. Its translation is CASTLYDPREAVTEAFF.

The chain employs TRBV7-9 and TRBJ2-1, with TRBD1 identical over 8 bases. The CDR3 loop spans 15 amino acids. From germline, CDR1 is SEHNR and CDR2 FQNEAQ (reference sequence). After removal of 5 bases from V and 9 bases from J, the junction contained 12 bases not matched to a gene. The CDR3 DNA reads TGTGCCAGCAGCGAGACAGGGGCTATACGGGGTGAGCAGTTCTTC. Encoded protein: CASSETGAIRGEQFF.

This clonotype appeared a few times. The rearrangement joins TRBV29-1 to TRBJ2-3; D may be TRBD2 (6 bases). Per germline, CDR1 SQVTM and CDR2 ANQGSEA. V lost 4 bases and J 4 bases, leaving 12 bases between the germline ends. The CDR3 has 13 amino acids. CDR3 coding DNA: TGCAGCGTTGTGGGCTGGGAGGCAGATACGCAGTATTTT. It codes for CSVVGWEADTQYF.

The sample holds a few counts of this clonotype. This chain connects TRBV12-3 or TRBV12-4 to TRBJ2-1, with D possibly being TRBD1 (6 bases). The CDR3 extends over 16 amino acids. V lost 3 bases to trimming and J lost 0 bases, with 12 bases between them. CDR3 in DNA: TGTGCCAGCAGTTTCAGGGGCCCTAGCTCCTACAATGAGCAGTTCTTC. It yields the protein CASSFRGPSSYNEQFF.

This clonotype was seen many times. The chain has TRBV18 and TRBJ2-2; 7 bases match TRBD1. The CDR3 is 16 residues long. Germline values: CDR1 KGHSH, CDR2 LQKENI. V gave up 5 bases and J gave up 1 base; unmatched junction bases: 7. Here the CDR3 reads CASSSQGTGNTGELFF. DNA of the CDR3: TGTGCCAGCTCATCACAGGGGACGGGGAACACCGGGGAGCTGTTTTTT.

This clonotype was detected only a few times. The chain couples TRBV15 to TRBJ2-7, with 7 nucleotides matching TRBD2. The V segment lost 5 bases and the J segment 9 bases; nucleotides outside the gene matches: 10. Germline CDR1 LNHNV, CDR2 YYDKDF (reference sequence). The CDR3 length is 13 residues. CDR3 coding DNA: TGTGCCACCAGCCCGGGGGGTGAAACAGGGCAGTACTTC. Its protein is CATSPGGETGQYF.

The chain employs TRBV9 and TRBJ2-2, with D uncertain. V was trimmed by 0 bases and J by 4 bases, leaving 7 bases between them. This CDR3 spans 14 amino acids. The germline V gene has CDR1 SGDLS and CDR2 YYNGEE. This CDR3 is CASSVGGITGELFF. The CDR3 region has the DNA TGTGCCAGCAGCGTAGGTGGGATCACCGGGGAGCTGTTTTTT.

This clonotype came up a few times. The chain employs TRBV5-1 and TRBJ1-5; D is undetermined. Trimming left V 2 bases short and J 7 bases short, with 13 bases between. Germline CDR1 and CDR2: SGHRS and YFSETQ. This CDR3 has 14 amino acids. This chain's CDR3 is CASSFGEVGQPQHF. CDR3 nucleotide sequence: TGCGCCAGCAGCTTTGGCGAGGTGGGGCAGCCCCAGCATTTT. The whole variable domain, remainder taken from reference TRBV5-1 and TRBJ1-5, is KAGVTQTPRYLIKTRGQQVTLSCSPISGHRSVSWYQQTPGQGLQFLFEYFSETQRNKGNFPGRFSGRQFSNSRSEMNVSTLELGDSALYLCASSFGEVGQPQHFGDGTRLSIL.

Only a few counts were recorded for this clonotype. The chain combines TRBV24-1 with TRBJ2-3; weak D call: TRBD2 (6 bases). This CDR3 spans 16 amino acids. Trimming shortened V by 3 bases and J by 1 base, and 13 bases separated the two germline ends. Germline V lookup: CDR1 KGHDR, CDR2 SFDVKD. CDR3 sequence (DNA): TGTGCCACCAGTGATCCGGGACTCCTAGGCACAGATACGCAGTATTTT. This gives the protein CATSDPGLLGTDTQYF.

This clonotype was picked up a small number of times. V is TRBV7-8 and J is TRBJ1-3; tentatively, D is TRBD1 (5 bases). Germline V gives CDR1 SGHVS, CDR2 FQNEAQ. The length of the CDR3 is 16 residues. With 5 bases removed from V and 3 bases from J, the gap between germline ends came to 17 bases. CDR3 amino acids: CASSPFRGASGNTIYF. The DNA of the CDR3 is TGTGCCAGCAGCCCCTTCAGAGGGGCAAGTGGAAACACCATATATTTT. Full variable domain (rest looked up from reference TRBV7-8 and TRBJ1-3): GAGVSQSPRYKVAKRGQDVALRCDPISGHVSLFWYQQALGQGPEFLTYFQNEAQLDKSGLPSDRFFAERPEGSVSTLKIQRTQQEDSAVYLCASSPFRGASGNTIYFGEGSWLTVV.

This clonotype showed up just a few times. The chain carries TRBV18 and TRBJ2-5; possibly TRBD2 for D (5 bases). This CDR3 region has 14 residues. CDR1 KGHSH and CDR2 LQKENI come from the germline V gene. Trimming removed 1 base from V and 4 bases from J, with 10 bases in between. The CDR3 nucleotides read TGTGCCAGCTCACCACTGGGAAGCGGAGAGACCCAGTACTTC. The encoded protein is CASSPLGSGETQYF.

This clonotype was observed many times. The chain links TRBV10-2 to TRBJ1-6; 7 bases are shared with TRBD1. The CDR3 extends over 14 amino acids. CDR1 and CDR2 (germline): WSHSY, SAAADI. V was pared by 6 bases and J by 6 bases, with 5 bases of the junction left unmatched. The CDR3 coding sequence is TGCGCCAGCAGCCCCGGGACAGCTAATTCACCCCTCCACTTT. The encoded protein is CASSPGTANSPLHF.

This clonotype has just a few counts. The gene calls are TRBV29-1 and TRBJ1-2; D is uncertain. V lost 6 bases to trimming and J lost 2 bases, with 13 bases between them. This CDR3 contains 13 residues. CDR1 and CDR2 from the germline V gene are SQVTM and ANQGSEA. The CDR3 here is CSVAYKPNYGYTF. The CDR3 coding sequence is TGCAGCGTGGCCTACAAGCCCAACTATGGCTACACCTTC.